This TCR beta chain appears in the sequencing data of a study of blood T cells in healthy people across ages. Notes on the study in general: Naive CD4+ cells and diversity were both higher in long-lived donors than in aged donors. The recorded TCR beta diversity per million T cells decreased in a roughly linear manner with age. Researchers report that TCR beta diversity correlated strongly with naive T cell percentage.

Germline trimming cut 4 bases from V and 6 bases from J; bases unmatched to any gene: 4. In germline, CDR1 is SQVTM, CDR2 ANQGSEA. The CDR3 spans 13 residues. The second PCR ran about 6 to 12 cycles with a sample-barcoded 5' primer and J-beta primers. TCRdb re-called the 5' RACE reads with MiXCR, one entry per CDR3 protein. The repertoire holds roughly 860,000 distinct CDR3 sequences, with approximately 67% as singletons. Worth noting for this clonotype: Its antigen is not known.

Input material: blood. The clonotype comes from a man in his thirties or forties in good health. The gene calls are TRBV29-1 and TRBJ2-1, with TRBD1 matching over 9 bases. The CDR3 loop reads CSVAGQGGNEQFF. The CDR3 DNA is TGCAGCGTTGCGGGACAGGGAGGCAATGAGCAGTTCTTC.